Listed here are 18 T cell receptor beta chains from one sample, sequenced in a study of cytomegalovirus exposure and HLA in healthy donors. PCR was performed using 60 Vbeta and 13 Jbeta primers. The repertoire was sequenced with immunoSEQ multiplex PCR; TCRdb's copy has only in-frame clones and lacks some. The sample consists of under 200,000 clones, 80% to 85% of them appearing once. The material sequenced was PBMCs. The source of these receptors is a man aged 30 to 45 in good health and CMV-seronegative.

This clone was seen once. The chain is built from TRBV5-1 and TRBJ1-2; 7 positions match TRBD1. The CDR3 extends over 14 amino acids. Germline V lookup: CDR1 SGHRS, CDR2 YFSETQ. The J segment lost 10 bases and the V segment lost 0 bases, leaving 9 bases of the junction unmatched. The CDR3: CASSLGGTERTYTF. In nucleotides, the CDR3 is TGCGCCAGCAGCTTGGGGGGGACAGAGCGGACCTACACCTTC.

The chain employs TRBV10-2 and TRBJ2-3, with TRBD1 identical over 7 bases. Germline loops: CDR1 WSHSY, CDR2 SAAADI. V lost 8 bases to trimming and J lost 2 bases; unmatched junction nucleotides: 4. The CDR3 spans 13 residues. The CDR3 here is CASLDRFTDTQYF. The CDR3 DNA reads TGCGCCAGCTTGGACAGGTTCACAGATACGCAGTATTTT.

This clone came up once. This chain joins TRBV7-2 and TRBJ1-2; D is unresolved. From germline, CDR1 is SGHTA and CDR2 FQGNSA. Trimming cost V 4 bases and J 7 bases, with 10 bases left between them. CDR3 length: 12 residues. DNA for the CDR3: TGTGCCAGCAGCTCAACGAGCCGTGGCTACACCTTC. Its translation: CASSSTSRGYTF.

This chain uses TRBV30 with TRBJ2-7; 8 positions match TRBD2. CDR3 length equals 14 residues. Losses at the gene ends were 8 bases for V and 2 bases for J; bases not matched to a gene: 11. Looked up from germline, CDR1 is GTSNPN and CDR2 is SVGIG (reference sequence). CDR3 region: CALLTAGGTYEQYF. For the CDR3, the DNA is TGTGCCCTCCTAACGGCGGGAGGAACCTACGAGCAGTACTTC. Full variable domain (missing parts from reference TRBV30 and TRBJ2-7): SQTIHQWPATLVQPVGSPLSLECTVEGTSNPNLYWYRQAAGRGLQLLFYSVGIGQISSEVPQNLSASRPQDRQFILSSKKLLLSDSGFYLCALLTAGGTYEQYFGPGTRLTVT.

The CDR3 region is CASSVGQYTEAFF. CDR3 DNA: TGTGCCAGCAGCGTAGGACAGTACACTGAAGCTTTCTTT. V and J are TRBV9 and TRBJ1-1; perhaps TRBD1 as D (5 bases). Germline lookup yields CDR1 SGDLS and CDR2 YYNGEE. The CDR3 extends over 13 amino acids. With 0 bases removed from V and 3 bases from J, the gap between germline ends came to 6 bases.

This clone turned up a few times. This chain joins TRBV7-2 and TRBJ2-7, with 9 bases aligning to TRBD2. This CDR3 comprises 15 residues. V trimming: 1 base; J trimming: 3 bases; junction bases outside the gene matches: 4. CDR1 is SGHTA and CDR2 is FQGNSA in the germline V gene. This CDR3 reads CASSLEAGGLYEQYF. The CDR3, as DNA: TGTGCCAGCAGCTTAGAAGCGGGGGGTCTCTACGAGCAGTACTTC.

This chain connects TRBV10-1 to TRBJ2-1; D is perhaps TRBD1 (7 bases). Trimming took off 6 bases at V and 5 bases at J, with 20 bases between the two ends. The CDR3 has 16 residues. Germline lookup yields CDR1 WNHNN and CDR2 SYGVQD (reference sequence). The CDR3 loop is CASSLGGRGANNEQFF. Here the CDR3 DNA reads TGCGCCAGCAGCCTGGGAGGCAGGGGGGCGAACAATGAGCAGTTCTTC.

The chain has TRBV2 and TRBJ2-2; D possibly corresponds to TRBD1 (6 bases). Deletions cut 11 bases from V and 3 bases from J, with 10 bases between. The V gene's germline CDR1 is SNHLY and CDR2 FYNNEI. The CDR3 is made up of 12 amino acids. CDR3 sequence: CAGTQDTGELFF. As DNA, the CDR3 is TGTGCCGGGACACAGGACACCGGGGAGCTGTTTTTT.

V usage is TRBV4-2 and J usage is TRBJ2-5, with 10 bases fitting TRBD2. The J call may not be correct, given that the DNA end is closer to TRBJ2-7. This CDR3 spans 15 amino acids. CDR1 is LGHNA, CDR2 YNFKEQ, per germline. CDR3: CASSQGLAGSYEQYF. The CDR3, as DNA: TGTGCCAGCAGCCAAGGACTAGCGGGTTCCTACGAGCAGTACTTC.

The chain links TRBV12-5 to TRBJ2-5, with 9 bases aligning to TRBD1. CDR1 and CDR2 from the germline V gene are LGHNT and FRNRAP. Losses at the gene ends were 5 bases for V and 4 bases for J; bases not matched to a gene: 11. There are 16 residues in the CDR3. The chain's CDR3 is CASGAGDRAFGETQYF. DNA of the CDR3: TGTGCTAGTGGTGCCGGGGACAGGGCTTTCGGAGAGACCCAGTACTTC.

The chain combines TRBV27 with TRBJ1-1; D gene unclear. V was clipped by 4 bases and J by 1 base, with 4 bases between them. The germline gives CDR1 MNHEY, CDR2 SMNVEV (reference sequence). CDR3 length: 12 amino acids. CDR3 coding DNA: TGTGCCAGCAGTTCCTGGAACACTGAAGCTTTCTTT. This encodes CASSSWNTEAFF.

The V and J genes are TRBV10-1 and TRBJ2-1, with 8 bases aligning to TRBD1. CDR3 length: 13 residues. Germline V gene sequence: CDR1 WNHNN, CDR2 SYGVQD (reference sequence). With 0 bases clipped from V and 9 bases from J, the junction kept 1 base outside the gene matches. The chain's CDR3 is CASSESGTGEQFF. CDR3 DNA sequence: TGCGCCAGCAGTGAGTCCGGGACAGGTGAGCAGTTCTTC.

The chain joins TRBV27 to TRBJ1-2, with D perhaps TRBD1 (6 bases). Trimming took off 2 bases at V and 3 bases at J, with 25 bases between the two ends. Germline CDR1 and CDR2: MNHEY and SMNVEV (reference sequence). CDR3 size: 19 residues. The CDR3 spells CASSLRTVGGGRAHYGYTF. As DNA, the CDR3 is TGTGCCAGCAGTTTACGCACGGTCGGGGGGGGCAGGGCCCACTATGGCTACACCTTC.

The chain has TRBV7-8 and TRBJ2-2; weak D call: TRBD1 (5 bases). V lost 8 bases, J lost 3 bases, and 16 bases lay in between. The CDR3 spans 15 residues. Germline loops: CDR1 SGHVS, CDR2 FQNEAQ. The CDR3 is CASLLQGSYTGELFF. CDR3 coding DNA: TGTGCCAGCTTGCTTCAGGGATCGTACACCGGGGAGCTGTTTTTT.

The rearrangement uses TRBV27 and TRBJ2-7; 7 nucleotides line up with TRBD2. The junction had 16 bases not matched to a gene; V was cut back by 4 bases and J by 4 bases. The CDR3 spans 17 residues. CDR1 and CDR2 from the germline V gene are MNHEY and SMNVEV (reference sequence). CDR3 in DNA: TGTGCCAGCAGTTCACTGATCCGGGGCCAAGCGGGGTACGAGCAGTACTTC. Its translation is CASSSLIRGQAGYEQYF.

The rearrangement links TRBV18 to TRBJ2-7; possible D gene TRBD1, 6 bases. V dropped 3 bases and J dropped 8 bases, with 14 bases sitting between them. The CDR3 consists of 13 residues. Germline V CDR1 and CDR2: KGHSH, LQKENI. In nucleotides, the CDR3 is TGTGCCAGCTCACCTGGACAGATAAGTAAGCAGTACTTC. Amino acids: CASSPGQISKQYF.

A word on this clone: Other DNA sequences from this sample encode an identical CDR3 as well. The genes are TRBV5-4 and TRBJ2-4; 9 nucleotides match TRBD2. The CDR3 is 17 residues long. In germline, CDR1 is SGHNT, CDR2 YYREEE (reference sequence). The trim removed 0 bases at V and 0 bases at J, leaving 4 bases unmatched. The CDR3 nucleotides read TGTGCCAGCAGCTTGGGAGGGACTAGCTCAGCCAAAAACATTCAGTACTTC. Translated, it gives CASSLGGTSSAKNIQYF.

Worth noting for this clone: At one of its ends the junction is not consistent with the germline gene, which may arise from a read error. This sequence joins TRBV7-9 and TRBJ1-2; D remains unclear. CDR3 length: 13 amino acids. CDR1 and CDR2 from the germline V gene are SEHNR and FQNEAQ (reference sequence). The CDR3 loop reads CSSSSELNYGYTF. The CDR3 DNA reads as TGTTCCAGCAGCTCCGAGCTTAACTATGGCTACACCTTC. The full variable domain, its missing parts supplied by reference TRBV7-9 and TRBJ1-2, is DTGVSQNPRHKITKRGQNVTFRCDPISEHNRLYWYRQTLGQGPEFLTYFQNEAQLEKSRLLSDRFSAERPKGSFSTLEIQRTEQGDSAMYLCSSSSELNYGYTFGSGTRLTVV.